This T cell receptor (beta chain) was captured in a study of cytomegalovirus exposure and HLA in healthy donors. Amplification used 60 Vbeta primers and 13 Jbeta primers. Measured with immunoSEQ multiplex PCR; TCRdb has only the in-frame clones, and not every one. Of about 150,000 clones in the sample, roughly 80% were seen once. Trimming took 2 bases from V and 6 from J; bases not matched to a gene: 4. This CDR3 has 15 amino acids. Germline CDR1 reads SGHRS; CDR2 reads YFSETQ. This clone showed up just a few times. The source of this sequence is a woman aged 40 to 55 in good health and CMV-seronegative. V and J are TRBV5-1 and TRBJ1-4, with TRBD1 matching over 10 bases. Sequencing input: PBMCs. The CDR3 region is CASSLSDRGHEKLFF. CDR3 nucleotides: TGCGCCAGCAGCTTATCCGACAGGGGGCATGAAAAACTGTTTTTT.